Sequencing of this T cell receptor beta chain was carried out in a study of blood T cell repertoires in COVID-19. Looking at the study overall: There were acute and convalescent COVID-19 samples, and they came from the United States, Italy and Spain.

In the authors' workflow: Reference gene primers were amplified, and this amplification served to estimate nucleated cell counts. TCRdb's table, derived via immunoSEQ multiplex PCR, lists solely in-frame clones and lacks some. V and J calls and clone size come straight from that table; D and trimming were deduced from the DNA. Seen here are about 51,000 clones, approximately 84% observed once, and the top ten hold more than 2%. The CDR3 extends over 15 amino acids. Germline CDR1 and CDR2: MGHRA and YSYEKL. With 4 bases clipped from V and 8 bases from J, the junction kept 10 bases outside the gene matches.

The genes are TRBV4-1 and TRBJ2-4, with TRBD2 matching 8 bases. Sequenced material: peripheral blood. The clonotype originates from a man aged 50 or older with acute or convalescent COVID-19. CDR3 in DNA: TGCGCCAGCAGCCGCACAGCGGGAGAAGGGGACATTCAGTACTTC. This encodes CASSRTAGEGDIQYF.